This TCR beta chain was recovered during a study of CD8 T cells in ankylosing spondylitis. Study observations and caveats: Peripheral blood samples showed relatively rare disease-linked clones, and these clones were CD8+. A motif in TCR beta, a set of roughly eight highly homologous variants, appeared characteristic of ankylosing spondylitis blood. Some of these motif variants have turned up before, in reports on reactive arthritis synovial fluid and blood.

As for this clonotype: Its cognate antigen is unknown.

This CDR3 spans 14 amino acids. V trimming: 5 bases; J trimming: 2 bases; junction bases outside the gene matches: 2. The germline V gene encodes CDR1 KGHDR and CDR2 SFDVKD. One entry per CDR3 protein results from TCRdb running MiXCR on the 5' RACE reads. The sample includes fewer than 450,000 distinct CDR3 sequences, 15% to 20% of them seen just once. This sequence joins TRBV24-1 and TRBJ2-7, with TRBD1 matching over 10 bases. The sequence came from a male donor with ankylosing spondylitis. The sequenced sample consisted of blood, either unsorted or a sorted T cell fraction (not recorded which). The CDR3 coding sequence is TGTGCCACCAGTGCGGGACAGGGGACCTACGAGCAGTACTTC. It encodes CATSAGQGTYEQYF.